These T cell receptor beta chains were read from a single sample in a study of blood T cell repertoires in COVID-19. The protocol was immunoSEQ multiplex PCR, while the TCRdb copy is restricted to in-frame clones and leaves out a portion. The table has approximately 230,000 clones, around 88% seen once; the top ten hold over 12%. The material sequenced was PBMCs or T cells enriched from blood (not recorded which). The origin of the receptors is a woman in her fifties or sixties with acute COVID-19. Each CDR3 is given with its conserved first and last residue. Fields, in order: J gene, clone size, D gene, V gene, CDR3 DNA, CDR3 protein. D genes are given only for firm matches. The size of a clone is reported for some rows only, either as once, few or many, or as a class for expanded clones.

TRBJ1-3	-	-	TRBV28	TGTGCCAGCACACGCCCCGGGGGGCAGCCTTCTGGAAACACCATATATTTT	CASTRPGGQPSGNTIYF
TRBJ2-7	few	-	TRBV2	TGTGCCAGCAGTGGAGGGCTAGGGCCCTACGAGCAGTACTTC	CASSGGLGPYEQYF
TRBJ2-3	-	TRBD1	TRBV2	TGTGCCAGCACCCGACAGGGGTGGACCACAGATACGCAGTATTTT	CASTRQGWTTDTQYF
TRBJ1-5	-	-	TRBV19	TGTGCCAGTGATCGGGGAGTTCGCAATCAGCCCCAGCATTTT	CASDRGVRNQPQHF
TRBJ2-2	-	TRBD2	TRBV4-3	TGCGCCAGCAGCCAAGAGCCTGACGGGAGGTTACCTTCGAACACCGGGGAGCTGTTTTTT	CASSQEPDGRLPSNTGELFF
TRBJ1-4	-	TRBD1	TRBV5-6	TGTGCCAGCAGCTCTGGACAGGGGGCTCGGAAACTGTTTTTT	CASSSGQGARKLFF
TRBJ2-3	-	TRBD2	TRBV29-1	TGCAGCGGGGGCGTACGGGGACTAGGAGCAGATACGCAGTATTTT	CSGGVRGLGADTQYF
TRBJ2-3	-	TRBD2	TRBV25-1	TGTGCCACCGGCACAAGCGGGAGTAACACAGATACGCAGTATTTT	CATGTSGSNTDTQYF
TRBJ1-1	-	TRBD1	TRBV29-1	TGCAGCGTGGTCGGACAGGGACACACTGAAGCTTTCTTT	CSVVGQGHTEAFF
TRBJ1-1	-	-	TRBV24-1	TGTGCCACCAGCCCCACTGGGGGCGACACTGAAGCTTTCTTT	CATSPTGGDTEAFF
TRBJ2-7	-	-	TRBV28	TGTGCCAGCAGCACCTCCGCGAGGTACGAGCAGTACTTC	CASSTSARYEQYF
TRBJ2-5	once	TRBD2	TRBV7-3	TGTGCCAGCAGCCCCGGGATAGCGGGAGGGCTGGAGACCCAGTACTTC	CASSPGIAGGLETQYF
TRBJ1-4	-	TRBD1	TRBV7-9	TGTGCCAGCAGCTGGTCGAAACAGGGGGCAGGAGAAAAACTGTTTTTT	CASSWSKQGAGEKLFF
TRBJ1-2	-	-	TRBV27	TGTGCCAGCAGTCACCCCGGGTTTAGGGGCTACACCTTC	CASSHPGFRGYTF
TRBJ2-7	once	TRBD1	TRBV19	TGTGCCAGTAGTATCGGACAGGCCTACGAGCAGTACTTC	CASSIGQAYEQYF
TRBJ2-2	-	-	TRBV7-2	TGTGCCAGCAGCTTAGTCCCGGGGTACACCGGGGAGCTGTTTTTT	CASSLVPGYTGELFF
TRBJ2-7	once	TRBD1	TRBV7-9	TGTGCCAGCAGCTCCCCGGGACAGGGGACGCGCGAGCAGTACTTC	CASSSPGQGTREQYF
TRBJ1-5	-	-	TRBV6-2/TRBV6-3	TGTGCCAGCAGCCGGGAAGGGGGGGCGGTTCAGCCCCAGCATTTT	CASSREGGAVQPQHF
TRBJ2-3	-	-	TRBV11-2	TGTGCCAGCAGCCCACTGGGGGGACCTAGCACAGATACGCAGTATTTT	CASSPLGGPSTDTQYF
TRBJ2-1	-	TRBD1	TRBV6-5	TGTGCCAGCAGTTTCCGGGACAGGGGGTTCAATGAGCAGTTCTTC	CASSFRDRGFNEQFF
TRBJ1-5	-	-	TRBV7-9	TGTGCCAGCAGTTCCAGTCGGACAGGCAATCAGCCCCAGCATTTT	CASSSSRTGNQPQHF
TRBJ2-2	-	TRBD1	TRBV27	TGTGCCAGCATTGGTGACAGGGGGACCGGGGAGCTGTTTTTT	CASIGDRGTGELFF
TRBJ2-3	-	TRBD1	TRBV5-1	TGCGCCAGCAGCACCACGGGACAGAGCACAGATACGCAGTATTTT	CASSTTGQSTDTQYF
TRBJ1-3	-	-	TRBV11-2	TGTGCCAGCAGCTTAGGGGCAGTTTCTGGAAACACCATATATTTT	CASSLGAVSGNTIYF
TRBJ1-5	-	-	TRBV28	TGTGCCAGCAACTACCCGCAGGGTGGACAGCCCCAGCATTTT	CASNYPQGGQPQHF
TRBJ1-5	-	TRBD1	TRBV25-1	TGTGCCAGCAGTGAGGAACAGGGGGATCAGCCCCAGCATTTT	CASSEEQGDQPQHF
TRBJ1-2	-	-	TRBV9	TGTGCCAGCAGGGACAGCCTCTATGGCTACACCTTC	CASRDSLYGYTF
TRBJ1-4	-	-	TRBV11-2	TGTGCCAGCAGCCTCTCTTTGGGGGGGGAAAAACTGTTTTTT	CASSLSLGGEKLFF
TRBJ1-4	-	TRBD1	TRBV10-1	TGCGCCAGCAGTCTCGAAGGTCCAGGGGGCGCCGGTGAAAAACTGTTTTTT	CASSLEGPGGAGEKLFF
TRBJ2-2	-	-	TRBV5-4	TGTGCCAGCAGCTACGTACTAGAAGCGGAGCTGTTTTTT	CASSYVLEAELFF
TRBJ2-1	once	-	TRBV12-3/TRBV12-4	TGTGCCAGCGGGCCAGGAGGTGAGCAGTTCTTC	CASGPGGEQFF
TRBJ2-1	-	-	TRBV11-3	TGTGCCAGCAGCTCTTCGGGGTACAATGAGCAGTTCTTC	CASSSSGYNEQFF
TRBJ1-4	-	TRBD1	TRBV18	TGTGCCAGCTCACCACAAGGACAGGGAGGAGGTGAAAAACTGTTTTTT	CASSPQGQGGGEKLFF
TRBJ1-2	few	-	TRBV10-3	TGTGCCATCAGCTCCCCCAGGGGCTACACCTTC	CAISSPRGYTF
TRBJ2-2	-	-	TRBV29-1	TGCAGCGTTATTCGGACAGCGAACACCGGGGAGCTGTTTTTT	CSVIRTANTGELFF